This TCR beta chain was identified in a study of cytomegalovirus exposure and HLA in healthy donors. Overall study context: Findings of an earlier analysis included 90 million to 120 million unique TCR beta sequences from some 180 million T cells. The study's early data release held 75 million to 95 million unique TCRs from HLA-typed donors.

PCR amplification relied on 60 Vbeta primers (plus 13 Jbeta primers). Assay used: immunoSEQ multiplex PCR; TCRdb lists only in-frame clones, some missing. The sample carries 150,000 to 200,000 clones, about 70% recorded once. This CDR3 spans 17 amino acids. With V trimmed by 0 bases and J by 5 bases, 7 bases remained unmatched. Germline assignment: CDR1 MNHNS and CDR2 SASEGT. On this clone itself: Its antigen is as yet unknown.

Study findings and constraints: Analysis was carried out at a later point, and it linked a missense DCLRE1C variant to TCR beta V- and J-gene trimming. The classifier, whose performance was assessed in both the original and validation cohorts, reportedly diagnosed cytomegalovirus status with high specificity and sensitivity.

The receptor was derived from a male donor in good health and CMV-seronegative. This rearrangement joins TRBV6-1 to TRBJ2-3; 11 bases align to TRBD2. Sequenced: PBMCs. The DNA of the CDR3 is TGTGCCAGCAGTGAAGCCCTAGCGGGGGGCCCTGGAGATACGCAGTATTTT. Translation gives CASSEALAGGPGDTQYF.